The entry below gives a single T cell receptor beta chain sequence along with its context. Its antigen is not identified. TCR alpha and TCR beta cDNA libraries carrying sample barcodes and UMIs came from 5'RACE with constant-segment primers. TCRdb passed the 5' RACE reads through MiXCR, listing each CDR3 protein once. Among some 130,000 distinct CDR3 sequences, more than 15% were seen once, and the ten largest hold about 15%. These data belong to a study of T-cell memory formation after mild COVID-19. Turning to the study itself: Clusters of TCRs were largely donor specific. Study-wide points: Clones contracting day 15 to 85 were balanced CD4/CD8; later expanders leaned CD4+. Pre-infection memory carried some responding clones, suggesting that cross-reactive memory joined.

CDR3 length equals 14 residues. V was cut by 4 bases and J by 4 bases, with 14 bases left in between. Germline CDR1 and CDR2: SGHRS and YFSETQ. The specimen was PBMCs or a T cell subset sorted from them (not recorded which). The sequence was collected from an adult woman who had mild COVID-19 (a few samples of this study predate the infection). Cell type and time point are not known. The rearrangement links TRBV5-1 to TRBJ2-5, with D possibly matching TRBD2 (6 bases). The CDR3 DNA reads TGCGCCAGCAGCCTCACAGCCGGGGGAGAGACCCAGTACTTC. Protein sequence: CASSLTAGGETQYF.